The 7 T cell receptor beta chains in this list originate from one sample, sequenced in a study of T cells in Graves' hyperthyroidism and ophthalmopathy (dated by TCRdb to about 2019). The library relied on multiplex PCR. Sequencer: Illumina HiSeq 2000. TCR beta CDR3 regions were amplified from RNA transcripts. The TCR CDR3 was subjected to a first round of RT-PCR using the HTBI primer set and the Qiagen OneStep RT-PCR kit. TCRdb trimmed public reads at Q25 via fastp, called clones via MiXCR and kept in-frame beta chains. Each CDR3 protein gets just one entry, which takes the most common genes and DNA from the rows behind it. The sample records approximately 320,000 distinct CDR3 sequences, over 15% of which are singletons. The leading ten clones occupy 33% of the sample. The sample comprised blood. Receptor source: a man between 25 and 39 years old with Graves' hyperthyroidism.

This clonotype occurred many times. V is TRBV11-3 and J is TRBJ2-1; TRBD2 is a possible D gene (6 bases). CDR1 and CDR2 (germline): SGHNT, YENEEA. Trimming pared 4 bases from V and 5 bases from J, leaving 12 bases between. This CDR3 is built from 14 residues. CDR3 nucleotides: TGTGCCAGCAGCTACGGAGGGGCCCACAATGAGCAGTTCTTC. Its protein is CASSYGGAHNEQFF. Filled out from reference TRBV11-3 and TRBJ2-1, the complete variable domain reads EAGVVQSPRYKIIEKKQPVAFWCNPISGHNTLYWYLQNLGQGPELLIRYENEEAVDDSQLPKDRFSAERLKGVDSTLKIQPAELGDSAVYLCASSYGGAHNEQFFGPGTRLTVL.

This clonotype has more than one count but fewer than ten. The CDR3 DNA reads as TGTGCCAGCAGTGGGGGACAGGCCTTCTATGGCTACACCTTC. Its translation is CASSGGQAFYGYTF. V gene TRBV12-3 or TRBV12-4 combines with J gene TRBJ1-2; 8 bases are a match to TRBD1. J gave up 4 bases and V 5 bases, and 6 bases lay outside the gene matches. The CDR3 has 14 residues.

In its sample, this clonotype was seen many times. The chain carries TRBV28 and TRBJ2-7; perhaps TRBD1 as D (6 bases). CDR1 is MDHEN, CDR2 SYDVKM, per germline. V dropped 8 bases and J dropped 1 base, with 9 bases sitting between them. This CDR3 comprises 12 residues. CDR3 amino acids: CASGGQSYEQYF. Here the CDR3 DNA reads TGTGCCAGCGGCGGACAGTCCTACGAGCAGTACTTC. The variable domain in full, completed from reference TRBV28 and TRBJ2-7, reads DVKVTQSSRYLVKRTGEKVFLECVQDMDHENMFWYRQDPGLGLRLIYFSYDVKMKEKGDIPEGYSVSREKKERFSLILESASTNQTSMYLCASGGQSYEQYFGPGTRLTVT.

This chain connects TRBV7-2 to TRBJ2-7; 10 bases map to TRBD2. V lost 2 bases and J lost 4; bases outside the gene matches: 17. The CDR3 runs 19 residues. Germline values: CDR1 SGHTA, CDR2 FQGNSA. DNA of the CDR3: TGTGCCAGCAGCTTATACCCCAACAGCGGGAGGGGCCCTTCATACGAGCAGTACTTC. Its translation: CASSLYPNSGRGPSYEQYF.

This chain links TRBV20-1 with TRBJ2-3; D perhaps matches TRBD2 (5 bases). This CDR3 region has 13 residues. Germline V gene data show CDR1 as DFQATT and CDR2 as SNEGSKA (reference sequence). Trimming left V 7 bases short and J 1 base short, with 12 bases between. This CDR3 reads CSETGWGTDTQYF. The CDR3 DNA reads as TGCAGTGAGACGGGATGGGGCACAGATACGCAGTATTTT.

This clonotype was picked up a small number of times. The chain joins TRBV4-1 to TRBJ2-5; 12 nucleotides align to TRBD2. The CDR3 spans 18 residues. The germline V gene has CDR1 MGHRA and CDR2 YSYEKL. Trimming removed 4 bases from V and 0 bases from J; junction bases left unmatched: 9. Here the CDR3 DNA reads TGCGCCAGCAGCCGGATCGCCGGGACTAGCGGGTACCAAGAGACCCAGTACTTC. Amino acid sequence: CASSRIAGTSGYQETQYF.

This clonotype was counted ten times or more. V usage is TRBV28 and J usage is TRBJ1-5, with no clear D. This CDR3 has 14 amino acids. The ends were cut back, 3 bases at V and 6 bases at J, with 12 bases in the middle. Germline values: CDR1 MDHEN, CDR2 SYDVKM. CDR3: CASSFGRNGQPQHF. Written as DNA, the CDR3 is TGTGCCAGCAGTTTCGGGAGGAATGGTCAGCCCCAGCATTTT. Variable domain in full (rest from reference TRBV28 and TRBJ1-5): DVKVTQSSRYLVKRTGEKVFLECVQDMDHENMFWYRQDPGLGLRLIYFSYDVKMKEKGDIPEGYSVSREKKERFSLILESASTNQTSMYLCASSFGRNGQPQHFGDGTRLSIL.